This T cell receptor (beta chain) is drawn from a study of tumor and adjacent non-tumor tissue in lung cancer. As for the study in general: Patients were aged roughly 30 to 76, roughly nine men and about 5 women, stage I to III. On average, productive TCRbeta reads reached about 4 million per sample. Findings and limits, study-wide: TCR diversity was significantly greater in tumor than normal lung tissue.

On this clonotype: Its antigen is not known. An end of the junction differs from the germline gene, which may be a read error.

Three rounds of nested PCR, following a modified ARM-PCR protocol, produced the TCRbeta library. A single record per CDR3 protein comes from TCRdb applying MiXCR to the multiplex PCR reads. The table includes about 120,000 distinct CDR3 sequences, 66% detected once. Germline CDR1 is DFQATT and CDR2 is SNEGSKA (reference sequence). The CDR3 is made up of 15 amino acids. The template was RNA from unsorted bulk tissue. Between August and November 2014, newly diagnosed, chemotherapy-naive lung cancer patients underwent thoracic surgery in China. The origin of this receptor is a man between 25 and 39 years old with non-small cell lung cancer. Sequences were obtained from lung tumor tissue. This chain joins TRBV20-1 and TRBJ2-3, with a weak D call TRBD2 (6 bases). CDR3 sequence reads: CSARDSLVGGDRQYF. The CDR3 bases are TGCAGTGCTAGAGATTCCTTAGTGGGGGGTGATAGGCAGTATTTT.